This passage covers 15 T cell receptor beta chains from one sample sequenced in a study of shared clonotypes between healthy human individuals (dated by TCRdb to 2018 to 2021). The library was prepared using the immunoSEQ multiplex PCR assay. The table was pulled from immuneACCESS by TCRdb, which kept in-frame rearrangements only. Such tables lose some clones; where checked, under half of the loss comes from unresolved V genes, and the rest has no known cause. This sample comprises 450,000 to 600,000 clones, about 80% of them detected only once. The ten most abundant clones make up roughly 12% of the sample. Input material: PBMCs. The receptors were sampled from a middle-aged woman in good health. Some clones in this sample may be carry-over from other donors' samples.

The V call is TRBV4-2, the J call TRBJ2-1, with 11 bases aligning to TRBD2. The CDR3 is 17 amino acids. Germline lookup yields CDR1 LGHNA and CDR2 YNFKEQ. The J segment lost 1 base and the V segment lost 3 bases, leaving 5 bases of the junction unmatched. In DNA form, the CDR3 reads TGTGCCAGCAGCCACGAAACTAGCGGGGGATCCTACAATGAGCAGTTCTTC. Its protein is CASSHETSGGSYNEQFF.

This chain connects TRBV7-3 to TRBJ1-2; D is undetermined. Trimming took off 1 base at V and 8 bases at J, with 11 bases between the two ends. This CDR3 spans 13 amino acids. The germline gives CDR1 SGHTA, CDR2 FQGTGA. The CDR3 DNA reads TGTGCCAGCAGCTTAAGAAGCGGGGAGGGCTACACCTTC. Protein sequence: CASSLRSGEGYTF.

As for this clone: A much larger clone is a single base away; this may be a read error. The chain's CDR3 is CASRVSYRHGRPAFF. For the CDR3, the DNA is TGTGCCAGTAGGGTCTCCTACCGACATGGGAGGCCAGCTTTCTTT. The chain has TRBV19 and TRBJ1-1; D is unresolved. This CDR3 has 15 amino acids. Deletions cut 6 bases from V and 10 bases from J, with 24 bases between. In germline, CDR1 is LNHDA, CDR2 SQIVND (reference sequence). Full variable domain (missing parts from reference TRBV19 and TRBJ1-1): DGGITQSPKYLFRKEGQNVTLSCEQNLNHDAMYWYRQDPGQGLRLIYYSQIVNDFQKGDIAEGYSVSREKKESFPLTVTSAQKNPTAFYLCASRVSYRHGRPAFFGQGTRLTVV.

The chain carries TRBV4-3 and TRBJ2-3; TRBD1 is a possible D gene (5 bases). The V end was cut by 0 bases, the J end by 4 bases, with 11 bases between. The CDR3 is 15 residues long. Germline V gene data show CDR1 as LGHNA and CDR2 as YSLEER. CDR3 sequence (DNA): TGCGCCAGCAGCCAAGATAGATCAGGGTCAGATACGCAGTATTTT. Translating it yields CASSQDRSGSDTQYF.

The chain links TRBV9 to TRBJ2-7, with D possibly TRBD1 on 6 matching bases. There are 15 residues in the CDR3. Germline assignment: CDR1 SGDLS and CDR2 YYNGEE. Trimming stripped 0 bases from V and 6 bases from J, with 16 bases between. Here the CDR3 DNA reads TGTGCCAGCAGCGTAGCGGACAGCAGAGCCCTCGAGCAGTACTTC. It specifies CASSVADSRALEQYF.

This clone was observed once. One junction end disagrees with the germline gene, perhaps due to a read error. J is TRBJ2-2 and V is TRBV6-6; D is ambiguous. CDR1 and CDR2 from the germline V gene are MNHNY and SVGAGI (reference sequence). The CDR3 consists of 14 residues. The CDR3 coding sequence is TGTGCCAGCAGTGACTCGGAGAACACCGGGGAGCTGTTTTTT. This codes for CASSDSENTGELFF.

The chain is built from TRBV6-6 and TRBJ1-5; D is unresolved. The germline V and J ends were trimmed by 5 bases and 1 base, with 9 bases remaining between them. This CDR3 spans 14 amino acids. CDR1 is MNHNY and CDR2 is SVGAGI in the germline V gene (reference sequence). The CDR3 DNA sequence: TGTGCCAGCAGTACCCGGTGGAGCAATCAGCCCCAGCATTTT. The encoded protein is CASSTRWSNQPQHF.

The rearrangement joins TRBV11-2 to TRBJ2-1; TRBD2 might be the D (6 bases). The CDR3 consists of 18 residues. V was clipped by 3 bases and J by 8 bases, with 26 bases between them. The germline V gene has CDR1 SGHAT and CDR2 FQNNGV. CDR3 DNA sequence: TGTGCCAGCAGCTTTTTCGGTGGTTTCAGGACTACATCCGATGAGCAGTTCTTC. It encodes CASSFFGGFRTTSDEQFF.

The J gene is TRBJ2-2, the V gene TRBV27; the match to TRBD2 covers 8 bases. Germline V lookup: CDR1 MNHEY, CDR2 SMNVEV (reference sequence). V shed 3 bases and J 5 bases; nucleotides not matched to a gene: 8. CDR3 length: 16 residues. The CDR3 spells CASSFGAGGWTGELFF. DNA of the CDR3: TGTGCCAGCAGTTTTGGGGCGGGAGGTTGGACCGGGGAGCTGTTTTTT.

This sequence joins TRBV14 and TRBJ1-4; no clear D gene. This CDR3 has 16 amino acids. Germline lookup yields CDR1 SGHDN and CDR2 FVKESK. V was shortened by 2 bases and J by 8 bases, with 18 bases between the two germline ends. The CDR3 loop reads CASSQNTPAVGEKLFF. As DNA, the CDR3 is TGTGCCAGCAGCCAAAACACACCAGCCGTCGGCGAAAAACTGTTTTTT. The full variable domain, with the rest looked up from reference TRBV14 and TRBJ1-4, is EAGVTQFPSHSVIEKGQTVTLRCDPISGHDNLYWYRRVMGKEIKFLLHFVKESKQDESGMPNNRFLAERTGGTYSTLKVQPAELEDSGVYFCASSQNTPAVGEKLFFGSGTQLSVL.

The genes are TRBV5-1 and TRBJ1-2; TRBD1 might be the D (6 bases). The CDR3 has 15 residues. Trimming removed 4 bases from V and 0 bases from J, with 13 bases in between. In germline, CDR1 is SGHRS, CDR2 YFSETQ. Written as DNA, the CDR3 is TGCGCCAGCAGCATAGGACAGTCCTCTAACTATGGCTACACCTTC. Its protein product is CASSIGQSSNYGYTF.

With regard to this clone: Since a much larger clone is just one base distant, this may be a read error. The rearrangement links TRBV6-1 to TRBJ2-5; possible D gene TRBD2, 5 bases. The CDR3 consists of 13 residues. V was cut by 6 bases and J by 11 bases, with 19 bases left in between. CDR1 is MNHNS, CDR2 SASEGT, per germline. The CDR3 region has the DNA TGTGCCAGCAGAAGCCTTGGAGACTACAAGCAGTACTTC. This codes for CASRSLGDYKQYF.

This chain links TRBV7-2 with TRBJ2-3; 8 bases align to TRBD2. V dropped 5 bases and J dropped 0; count of bases not matched to a gene: 7. From germline, CDR1 is SGHTA and CDR2 FQGNSA. This CDR3 has 16 amino acids. CDR3 nucleotides: TGTGCCAGCAGCCTACAGACTAGCGCAAGCACAGATACGCAGTATTTT. Protein: CASSLQTSASTDTQYF.

The chain combines TRBV11-2 with TRBJ2-7; 7 nucleotides agree with TRBD1. Germline V gene data show CDR1 as SGHAT and CDR2 as FQNNGV. This CDR3 region has 15 residues. V was clipped by 6 bases and J by 2 bases; unmatched bases: 10. CDR3 loop: CASSRQGNQPYEQYF. The CDR3 DNA follows: TGTGCCAGCAGTCGACAGGGAAATCAGCCCTACGAGCAGTACTTC.

With regard to this clone: The junction differs from germline at one of its ends, possibly a read error. The chain is built from TRBV10-3 and TRBJ2-7; D possibly corresponds to TRBD2 (6 bases). Germline assignment: CDR1 ENHRY and CDR2 SYGVKD. The CDR3 has 14 amino acids. The DNA for the CDR3 is TGTGCCATCGGTGAAGCTGGGACTTCCTCCGAGCAGTACTTC. Translation gives CAIGEAGTSSEQYF.